This entry lists 2 T cell receptor beta chains sequenced from one sample in a study of blood T cell repertoires in COVID-19. Repertoires were generated with immunoSEQ multiplex PCR, while TCRdb's copy carries only in-frame clones and drops some. The table has some 220,000 clones, under 90% seen once. The sequencing sample was made of peripheral blood. All receptors come from a woman of 80 years or more with active or convalescent COVID-19.

The chain joins TRBV2 to TRBJ1-4, with 7 positions matching TRBD1. After removal of 8 bases from V and 5 bases from J, the junction contained 14 bases not matched to a gene. The CDR3 covers 16 residues. Germline-derived CDR1 and CDR2 are SNHLY and FYNNEI. CDR3 sequence reads: CASSPGSGGRNEKLFF. The CDR3 coding sequence is TGTGCCAGCTCGCCTGGTTCAGGGGGGAGGAATGAAAAACTGTTTTTT.

The chain recombines TRBV5-1 with TRBJ2-5; 7 nucleotides align to TRBD2. The CDR3 consists of 16 residues. J was trimmed by 5 bases and V by 5 bases; bases with no gene match: 15. Germline values: CDR1 SGHRS, CDR2 YFSETQ. This CDR3 is CASRPSLGGGEETQYF. CDR3 DNA: TGCGCCAGCAGACCCTCGTTGGGGGGAGGGGAGGAGACCCAGTACTTC.